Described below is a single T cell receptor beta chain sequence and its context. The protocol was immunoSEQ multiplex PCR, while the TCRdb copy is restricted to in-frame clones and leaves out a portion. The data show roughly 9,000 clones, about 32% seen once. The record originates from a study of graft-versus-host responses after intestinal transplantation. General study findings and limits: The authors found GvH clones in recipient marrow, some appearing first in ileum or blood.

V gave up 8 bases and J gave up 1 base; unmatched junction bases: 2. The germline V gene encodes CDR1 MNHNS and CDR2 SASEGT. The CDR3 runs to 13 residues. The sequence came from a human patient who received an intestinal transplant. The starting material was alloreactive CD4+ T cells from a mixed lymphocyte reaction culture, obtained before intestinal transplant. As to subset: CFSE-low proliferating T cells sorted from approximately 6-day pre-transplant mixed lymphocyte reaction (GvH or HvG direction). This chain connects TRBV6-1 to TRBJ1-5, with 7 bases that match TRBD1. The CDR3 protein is CASQQGSNQPQHF. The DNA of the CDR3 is TGTGCCAGCCAACAGGGGAGCAATCAGCCCCAGCATTTT.